These 5 T cell receptor beta chains share one sample of origin, sequenced in a study of spatial heterogeneity in lung cancer. Indicated time point: sample taken at primary tumor resection. Whole-study results and caveats: Tumor mutation count correlated with how many alpha and beta TCRs expanded intratumorally.

TCRdb redid the calling of the 5' RACE reads with MiXCR, one entry per CDR3 protein. The top ten hold about 9.3% of the sample, which has several thousand distinct CDR3 sequences, 7.5% to 10% seen once. These TCRs' antigens remain unknown. The sequences come from lung tumor tissue, collected at surgery. Every receptor here comes from a male donor with early-stage non-small cell lung cancer.

This clonotype was recorded many times. V usage is TRBV20-1 and J usage is TRBJ2-5; the D gene is possibly TRBD2 (6 bases). Trimming cost V 6 bases and J 5 bases, with 16 bases left between them. Germline loops: CDR1 DFQATT, CDR2 SNEGSKA (reference sequence). The length of the CDR3 is 13 residues. Here the CDR3 reads CSAEGLSRETQYF. The CDR3 region has the DNA TGCAGTGCCGAGGGACTTTCGAGGGAGACCCAGTACTTC.

In this sample, this clonotype is medium-sized. The rearrangement uses TRBV4-2 and TRBJ2-7; no clear D. The CDR3 is 14 amino acids. Germline loops: CDR1 LGHNA, CDR2 YNFKEQ. Deletions cut 4 bases from V and 5 bases from J, with 15 bases between. The CDR3 region has the DNA TGTGCCAGCAGCCGAGGCAGGCAAGGTGACGAGCAGTACTTC. Protein product: CASSRGRQGDEQYF.

This clonotype has at least ten counts. The rearrangement joins TRBV6-5 to TRBJ2-1, with 11 bases matching TRBD2. This CDR3 spans 18 amino acids. The ends lost 2 bases at V and 6 bases at J; junction bases unmatched: 12. Germline values: CDR1 MNHEY, CDR2 SVGAGI. The CDR3 nucleotides are TGTGCCAGCAGTTACCTTCGAGTCGGGACTAGCGGACCCAATGAGCAGTTCTTC. Translated, it gives CASSYLRVGTSGPNEQFF.

This clonotype is classed as medium-sized. The chain carries TRBV5-1 and TRBJ1-5; D may be TRBD1 (5 bases). The CDR3 totals 14 residues. Germline lookup yields CDR1 SGHRS and CDR2 YFSETQ. The ends were cut back, 3 bases at V and 2 bases at J, with 9 bases in the middle. The CDR3 loop is CASSSGTGNQPQHF. In DNA, the CDR3 is TGCGCCAGCAGCTCCGGGACCGGCAATCAGCCCCAGCATTTT.

In its sample, this clonotype is medium-sized. No conserved phenylalanine or tryptophan is present at the end of the CDR3, so a read error is the likely explanation. Because the CDR3's place on the DNA is in doubt, the DNA is left out and the CDR3 is given as listed by TCRdb. The gene calls are TRBV29-1 and TRBJ1-1. The CDR3 is 12 residues long, counting both termini. The germline V gene has CDR1 SQVTM and CDR2 ANQGSEA. The CDR3 sequence: CSVEDFSGRLGS.